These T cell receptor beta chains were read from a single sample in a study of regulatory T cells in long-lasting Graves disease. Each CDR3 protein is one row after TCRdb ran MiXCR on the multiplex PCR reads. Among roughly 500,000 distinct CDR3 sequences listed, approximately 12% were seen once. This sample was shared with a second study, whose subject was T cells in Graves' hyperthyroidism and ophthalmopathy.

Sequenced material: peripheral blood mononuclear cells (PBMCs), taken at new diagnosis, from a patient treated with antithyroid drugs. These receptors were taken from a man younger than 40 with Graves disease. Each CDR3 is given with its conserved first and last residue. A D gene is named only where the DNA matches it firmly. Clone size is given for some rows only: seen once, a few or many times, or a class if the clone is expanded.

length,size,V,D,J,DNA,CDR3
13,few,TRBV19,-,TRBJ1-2,TGTGCCAACCTGTCGGACGGTAACTATGGCTACACCTTC,CANLSDGNYGYTF
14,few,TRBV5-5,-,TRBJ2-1,TGTGCCAGCAGCTTGGGTCCAAATTTCAATGAGCAGTTCTTC,CASSLGPNFNEQFF
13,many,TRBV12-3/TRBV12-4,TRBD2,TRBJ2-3,TGTGCCAGCAAGGGCGGGAGGGCAGATACGCAGTATTTT,CASKGGRADTQYF
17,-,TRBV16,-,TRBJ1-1,TGTGCCAGCAGCCCCCCACTGAATTTGGGTTGGCACACTGAAGCTTTCTTT,CASSPPLNLGWHTEAFF
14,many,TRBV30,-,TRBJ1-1,TGTGCCTGGAGTACTGGGTTGGGAAACACTGAAGCTTTCTTT,CAWSTGLGNTEAFF
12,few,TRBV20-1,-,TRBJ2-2,TGCAGTGCCCCCGGGACCACCGGGGAGCTGTTTTTT,CSAPGTTGELFF
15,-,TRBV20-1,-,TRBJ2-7,TGCAGTGCTATCCTAGGGAGCTCGGGCTCCTACGAGCAGTACTTC,CSAILGSSGSYEQYF
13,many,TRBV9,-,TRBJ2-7,TGTGCCAGCAGCCGTCAGGAGCTAACCGAGCAGTACTTC,CASSRQELTEQYF
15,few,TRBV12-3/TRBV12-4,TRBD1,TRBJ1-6,TGTGCCAGCAGCCACAGGGGAAACTATAATTCACCCCTCCACTTT,CASSHRGNYNSPLHF
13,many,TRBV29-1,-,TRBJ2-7,TGCAGCGCTAACGAGGGGCCATCCTACGAGCAGTACTTC,CSANEGPSYEQYF
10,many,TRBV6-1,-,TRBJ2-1,TGTGCCGGCGGGTGGGATGAGCAGTTCTTC,CAGGWDEQFF
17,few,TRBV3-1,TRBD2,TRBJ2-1,TGTGCCAGCAGCACATCCTTTAGCGGGAGCTCCTACAATGAGCAGTTCTTC,CASSTSFSGSSYNEQFF
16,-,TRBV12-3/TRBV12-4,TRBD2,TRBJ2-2,TGTGCCAGCAGGCACACCGGGACTAGCGCCAGCGGGGAGCTGTTTTTT,CASRHTGTSASGELFF
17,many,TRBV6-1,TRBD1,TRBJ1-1,TGTGCCAGCAGCATATACCCCCAGGACAGGGAGGGAAGTGAAGCTTTCTTT,CASSIYPQDREGSEAFF
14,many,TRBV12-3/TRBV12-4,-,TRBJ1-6,TGTGCCAGCAGTTTATCTCGGGGTAATTCACCCCTCCACTTT,CASSLSRGNSPLHF
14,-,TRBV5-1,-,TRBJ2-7,TGCGCCAGCAGCTTGCGATCGCCTTACTACGAGCAGTACTTC,CASSLRSPYYEQYF
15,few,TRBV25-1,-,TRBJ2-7,TGTGCCAGCAGTGGTGTGGGGGCAGGGTTCTACGAGCAGTACTTC,CASSGVGAGFYEQYF